The next 21 T cell receptor beta chains were all read from a single sample in a study of Graves' ophthalmopathy and Graves' hyperthyroidism. TCR beta CDR3 regions were amplified from RNA transcripts. First-round RT-PCR employed HTBI primers, with a second-round multiplex PCR after it. One entry per CDR3 protein results from TCRdb running MiXCR on the multiplex PCR reads. Of some 370,000 distinct CDR3 sequences in the sample, approximately 17% were seen once. Material for sequencing was peripheral blood. The source is an adult woman with stable Graves' hyperthyroidism.

For this clonotype: Germline is not matched at one junction end, which may reflect a read error. The chain combines TRBV19 with TRBJ2-4; D gene ambiguous. CDR3 length: 14 amino acids. In germline, CDR1 is LNHDA, CDR2 SQIVND (reference sequence). CDR3 bases: TGTGCCAGTAGGGACCAGCCCAGCAAAAACATTAAGTACTTC. It is translated as CASRDQPSKNIKYF.

This clonotype was seen many times. The rearrangement uses TRBV6-2 or TRBV6-3 and TRBJ2-7; D call uncertain. This CDR3 spans 14 amino acids. V lost 5 bases and J 6 bases, leaving 17 bases between the germline ends. Per the germline V gene, CDR1 is MNHEY and CDR2 is SVGEGT. CDR3 sequence: CASSRPGFQVEQYF. Here the CDR3 DNA reads TGTGCCAGCAGTAGACCGGGTTTCCAGGTCGAGCAGTACTTC.

This clonotype was detected ten times or more. V usage is TRBV6-2 or TRBV6-3 and J usage is TRBJ2-4, with D maybe TRBD2 (5 bases). This CDR3 is built from 14 residues. V gave up 6 bases and J gave up 3 bases, with 12 bases separating them. Germline-derived CDR1 and CDR2 are MNHEY and SVGEGT. The CDR3 DNA follows: TGTGCCAGCAGCCCAGCGAGGGTCAAAAACATTCAGTACTTC. It yields the protein CASSPARVKNIQYF.

Many counts were recorded for this clonotype. This chain uses TRBV12-3 or TRBV12-4 with TRBJ2-3; 8 nucleotides agree with TRBD2. CDR3 length: 12 residues. With V trimmed by 6 bases and J by 4 bases, 0 bases remained unmatched. The CDR3 loop reads CASRREADTQYF. The CDR3, as DNA: TGTGCCAGCAGGCGGGAGGCAGATACGCAGTATTTT.

Remarks on this clonotype: At one end, the junction sequence differs from germline, possibly due to a read error. The CDR3: CATSRTGDYGCTF. The CDR3 nucleotides read TGTGCCACCAGCAGGACAGGGGACTATGGCTGCACCTTC. The chain recombines TRBV15 with TRBJ1-2, with TRBD1 identical over 8 bases. CDR1 is LNHNV, CDR2 YYDKDF, per germline (reference sequence). CDR3 length equals 13 residues. The variable domain in full, completed from reference TRBV15 and TRBJ1-2, reads DAMVIQNPRYQVTQFGKPVTLSCSQTLNHNVMYWYQQKSSQAPKLLFHYYDKDFNNEADTPDNFQSRRPNTSFCFLDIRSPGLGDTAMYLCATSRTGDYGCTFGSGTRLTVV.

This clonotype was recorded many times. The V call is TRBV7-9, the J call TRBJ2-5; tentative D call: TRBD1 (5 bases). Trimming pared 5 bases from V and 5 bases from J, leaving 9 bases between. The germline V gene encodes CDR1 SEHNR and CDR2 FQNEAQ (reference sequence). This CDR3 has 12 residues. This chain's CDR3 is CASSAGRETQYF. Here the CDR3 DNA reads TGTGCCAGCAGCGCAGGGCGGGAGACCCAGTACTTC.

Worth noting for this clonotype: This may come from a read error, since a much larger clone is one base off. The conserved phenylalanine or tryptophan normally closing the CDR3 is absent here, so this likely arose from a read error. CDR3 residues: CASSLGPLRSSYEQYY. The CDR3 DNA is TGTGCCAGCAGTTTAGGGCCACTCAGGAGCTCCTACGAGCAGTACTAC. The rearrangement joins TRBV28 to TRBJ2-7; D uncertain. Trimming pared 2 bases from V and 0 bases from J, leaving 14 bases between. This CDR3 region has 16 residues. The germline V gene encodes CDR1 MDHEN and CDR2 SYDVKM.

Concerning this clonotype: Relative to the germline gene, one junction end is altered; a read error may explain this. This chain joins TRBV28 and TRBJ2-7; 10 bases fit TRBD2. Germline CDR1 is MDHEN and CDR2 is SYDVKM. The CDR3 consists of 16 residues. As DNA, the CDR3 is TGTGCCATCAGTTTATCGGCTAGCGGGGGCTCCTACGAGCAGTACTTC. Its protein product is CAISLSASGGSYEQYF. The variable domain in full, with the rest retrieved from reference TRBV28 and TRBJ2-7, is DVKVTQSSRYLVKRTGEKVFLECVQDMDHENMFWYRQDPGLGLRLIYFSYDVKMKEKGDIPEGYSVSREKKERFSLILESASTNQTSMYLCAISLSASGGSYEQYFGPGTRLTVT.

This clonotype was seen at least ten times. The chain links TRBV24-1 to TRBJ1-1, with TRBD1 as a possible D gene (6 bases). In germline, CDR1 is KGHDR, CDR2 SFDVKD. This CDR3 is built from 14 residues. V gave up 8 bases and J gave up 5 bases, with 17 bases separating them. DNA of the CDR3: TGTGCCACCATCAACGTCCGGGACAAGACTGAAGCTTTCTTT. Translating it yields CATINVRDKTEAFF.

This clonotype was found a few times. The V and J genes are TRBV2 and TRBJ1-5; a possible D gene is TRBD1 (5 bases). The CDR3 is made up of 15 amino acids. V was cut by 5 bases and J by 1 base, with 12 bases left in between. Looked up from germline, CDR1 is SNHLY and CDR2 is FYNNEI. CDR3 in DNA: TGTGCCAGCAGTAATCTACGGGGGAGCAATCAGCCCCAGCATTTT. It specifies CASSNLRGSNQPQHF.

Ten or more counts support this clonotype. The chain joins TRBV6-1 to TRBJ2-7; the D gene is possibly TRBD2 (5 bases). Germline V gene sequence: CDR1 MNHNS, CDR2 SASEGT. Deletions cut 6 bases from V and 4 bases from J, with 19 bases between. The CDR3 has 15 amino acids. In DNA form, the CDR3 reads TGTGCCAGCAGCAGAGACGCGGCGGGCTTTTACGAGCAGTACTTC. The encoded protein is CASSRDAAGFYEQYF.

This clonotype showed up many times. The chain is built from TRBV12-3 or TRBV12-4 and TRBJ1-1; D call uncertain. Trimming left V 3 bases short and J 5 bases short, with 10 bases between. This CDR3 comprises 13 residues. CDR3 DNA sequence: TGTGCCAGCAGTTTGGATGGTTTTACTGAAGCTTTCTTT. Residues: CASSLDGFTEAFF.

Many counts were recorded for this clonotype. The rearrangement links TRBV28 to TRBJ2-5, with 9 bases fitting TRBD1. CDR1 and CDR2 from the germline V gene are MDHEN and SYDVKM. The CDR3 runs to 15 residues. V shed 6 bases, J shed 1 base, and the junction held 6 bases outside the gene matches. The CDR3 DNA sequence: TGTGCCAGCAGGCCGACAGGGGGATTCCAAGAGACCCAGTACTTC. Its translation is CASRPTGGFQETQYF.

This clonotype was observed a few times. A read error may explain this, as a much larger clone is one base away. Here the CDR3 omits its conserved ending phenylalanine or tryptophan, so a read error is the likely source. J is TRBJ1-1 and V is TRBV7-9, with D tentatively TRBD1 (6 bases). CDR1 is SEHNR, CDR2 FQNEAQ, per germline (reference sequence). The CDR3 runs to 13 residues. Between the trimmed V and J ends, which lost 1 base and 8 bases, there was a span of 11 bases. CDR3 amino acids: CASSLGGGWEAFS. For the CDR3, the DNA is TGTGCCAGCAGCTTAGGTGGGGGCTGGGAAGCTTTCTCT.

This clonotype was recorded only once. The chain has TRBV6-2 or TRBV6-3 and TRBJ1-1; 10 nucleotides match TRBD1. With V trimmed by 10 bases and J by 5 bases, 7 bases remained unmatched. The length of the CDR3 is 13 residues. Germline V gene lookup returns CDR1 MNHEY and CDR2 SVGEGT. Here the CDR3 reads CATWDRGRTEAFF. CDR3 coding DNA: TGTGCCACCTGGGACAGGGGAAGGACTGAAGCTTTCTTT.

There are many counts of this clonotype. The chain recombines TRBV7-8 with TRBJ1-5; a possible D gene is TRBD1 (5 bases). Germline CDR1 SGHVS, CDR2 FQNEAQ. V lost 2 bases to trimming and J lost 7 bases, with 9 bases between them. This CDR3 has 13 residues. CDR3 sequence (DNA): TGTGCCAGCAGCTTATTCCAGGGACAGCCCCAGCATTTT. Protein product: CASSLFQGQPQHF. Full variable domain (outside the CDR3, taken from reference TRBV7-8 and TRBJ1-5): GAGVSQSPRYKVAKRGQDVALRCDPISGHVSLFWYQQALGQGPEFLTYFQNEAQLDKSGLPSDRFFAERPEGSVSTLKIQRTQQEDSAVYLCASSLFQGQPQHFGDGTRLSIL.

This clonotype has at least ten counts. The chain joins TRBV7-9 to TRBJ2-7; tentatively, D is TRBD2 (6 bases). This CDR3 comprises 15 residues. The germline V gene has CDR1 SEHNR and CDR2 FQNEAQ (reference sequence). Deletions cut 3 bases from V and 6 bases from J, with 18 bases between. In nucleotides, the CDR3 is TGTGCCAGCAGCTTCGGGAGCAACGGGTTGGTCGAGCAGTACTTC. It specifies CASSFGSNGLVEQYF.

Ten or more counts support this clonotype. The gene calls are TRBV11-2 and TRBJ1-6; D is ambiguous. The V end lost 1 base, the J end lost 8 bases, and 9 bases lay between the germline ends. The CDR3 runs to 14 residues. From germline, CDR1 is SGHAT and CDR2 FQNNGV. CDR3 sequence reads: CASSLALTYSPLHF. For the CDR3, the DNA is TGTGCCAGCAGCTTAGCCCTTACCTATTCACCCCTCCACTTT.

The table lists this clonotype with many counts. V gene TRBV6-2 or TRBV6-3 combines with J gene TRBJ2-7; 12 bases fit TRBD1. V dropped 4 bases and J dropped 2; count of bases not matched to a gene: 18. The CDR3 loop spans 20 amino acids. CDR1 is MNHEY and CDR2 is SVGEGT in the germline V gene. The CDR3 DNA follows: TGTGCCAGCAGTTCCCGTTGGGACAGGGGGCGTGAGGGGCCTACCTACGAGCAGTACTTC. As protein: CASSSRWDRGREGPTYEQYF.

The table lists this clonotype with many counts. The rearrangement joins TRBV15 to TRBJ1-5; tentative D call: TRBD1 (6 bases). Trimming stripped 2 bases from V and 0 bases from J, with 11 bases between. The CDR3 covers 16 residues. Germline lookup yields CDR1 LNHNV and CDR2 YYDKDF (reference sequence). The CDR3, as DNA: TGTGCCACCAGCAGACCCGGGACAACTAGCAATCAGCCCCAGCATTTT. This encodes CATSRPGTTSNQPQHF.

This clonotype was observed a few times. The V gene is TRBV18, the J gene TRBJ1-5; perhaps TRBD1 as D (6 bases). The germline V gene has CDR1 KGHSH and CDR2 LQKENI. This CDR3 has 14 residues. V lost 10 bases to trimming and J lost 2 bases, with 15 bases between them. The CDR3 nucleotides read TGTGCCACGGCGAGCAACAGGGGCAATCAGCCCCAGCATTTT. Encoded protein: CATASNRGNQPQHF.